The T cell receptor (beta chain) under discussion was sequenced for a study of read filtering for tumor transcriptome and immune sequencing (dated by TCRdb to about 2020). General notes on the study: The cohort had some 16 male and some 15 female patients with a mean age of about 66 years, ranging from roughly 45 to 80. By revised international staging, roughly 8 patients were R-ISS I, approximately 15 were R-ISS II and over 5 were R-ISS III. After DNase treatment, whole-transcriptome libraries were prepared with the TruSeq RNA Access Library Prep Kit. Per sample, about 4.05 to 10.27 million TCR-region mapped reads were obtained with IR-seq, compared with only roughly 85 to 1,300 with RNA-seq. Using the same bone marrow samples, the study ran both targeted immune repertoire sequencing and bulk whole-transcriptome sequencing and then compared the TCR repertoires from each method. As a main aim, a read-filtering strategy for immune repertoire data was addressed, with the specific question being whether clonotypes supported by a single read should be removed. Broad study findings and their caveats: Compared with RNA-seq, IR-seq captured clonotypes at much greater depth and more reliably, and a smaller IR-seq throughput was enough to identify most of the shared clonotypes. The sorted CD138-negative fraction was a mixed bone marrow immune population, not purified T cells. The correlation between IR-seq and RNA-seq shared clonotype proportions rose when single-read clonotypes were removed. In IR-seq, single-read clonotypes were roughly 82% of clonotypes but about 3.5% of total reads; in RNA-seq they were approximately 73% of clonotypes and less than 45% of reads.

The Immunoverse kit was used to build TCR libraries from about 430 ng RNA, with molecular barcoded adaptors covering alpha/delta and beta/gamma chains. TCR library preparation was performed with the same RNA that was used for transcriptome sequencing. Sequencing of TCR libraries was carried out on an Illumina HiSeq 4000 with 2 x 150 cycles. Per the original workflow: TCR reads were aligned to human V, D, J and C references and assembled into CDR3 clonotypes with MiXCR, including quality filtering and error correction. The tcR package in R was used to analyze clonotype counts and gene usage diversity. Raw mapping reads were checked after the RNA-seq reads had been mapped by STAR aligner version 2.5.3a onto the human GRCh37 genome. IR-seq fastq files were randomly downsampled with Seqtk 1.3 to test the effect of sequencing depth on detected clonotypes. TCRdb cleaned the public reads at Q25 with fastp, built clones with MiXCR and kept in-frame beta chains. When rows share a CDR3 protein, they turn into one entry using the most common DNA and genes. The V and J calls were not made by the authors but by TCRdb's processing. Recorded for this sample are fewer than 90,000 distinct CDR3 sequences; roughly an eighth of them occurred a single time. The ten largest clones represent around 14% of the sample.

Trimming removed 0 bases from V and 5 bases from J, leaving 14 bases between the germline ends. Taken from the germline V gene, the CDR1 and CDR2 loops are MNHEY and SVGAGI. From the cysteine up to the phenylalanine, the CDR3 has a length of 15 residues. Of all the DNA, just the CDR3 is kept, 45 bases in frame from base 1. This clonotype was counted many times. Its antigen specificity is not known. Base qualities are missing; no much larger clone stands one base away. Each patient had bone marrow sampled at the time of active disease. Ficoll-Hypaque density gradient centrifugation was used to isolate the bone marrow mononuclear cells. CD138-negative cells were obtained by negative selection after labeling with CD138 magnetic microbeads on a MACS separator, removing myeloma plasma cells. Flow cytometry on an Attune NxT with CD138 antibodies was used to check the purity of the isolated cells. TRIzol reagent was used to extract total RNA, and a NanoDrop spectrophotometer was used to quantify the extracted RNA. For each patient, the CD138-negative bone marrow sample underwent paired RNA-seq and IR-seq.

The chain is assembled from TRBV6-5 and TRBJ2-7; perhaps TRBD2 is the D gene, with 6 bases matching. The receptor comes from a donor at least 40 years old with multiple myeloma. Sequenced material: a population of CD138-negative cells sorted from bone marrow. In light of the paper, this sample's cell subset or site label describes: bone marrow mononuclear cells depleted of CD138+ plasma/myeloma cells by negative magnetic selection. The CDR3 region has the sequence CASSYSFTSPHEQYF. The DNA reads as follows: TGTGCCAGCAGTTACTCCTTTACTAGCCCACACGAGCAGTACTTC.